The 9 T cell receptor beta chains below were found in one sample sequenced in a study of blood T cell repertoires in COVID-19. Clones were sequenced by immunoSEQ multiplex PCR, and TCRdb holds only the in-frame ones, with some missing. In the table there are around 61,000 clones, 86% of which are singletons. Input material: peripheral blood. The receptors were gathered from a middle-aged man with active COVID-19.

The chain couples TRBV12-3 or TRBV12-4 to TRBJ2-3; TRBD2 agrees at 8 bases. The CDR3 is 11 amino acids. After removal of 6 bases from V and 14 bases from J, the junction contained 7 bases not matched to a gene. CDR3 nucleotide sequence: TGTGCCAGCAGCCCGGGACTAGGGGGGTATTTT. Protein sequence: CASSPGLGGYF.

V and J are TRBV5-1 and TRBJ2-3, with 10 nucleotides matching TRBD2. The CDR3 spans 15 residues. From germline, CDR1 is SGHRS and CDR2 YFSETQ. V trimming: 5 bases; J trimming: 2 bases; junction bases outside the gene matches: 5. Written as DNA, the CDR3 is TGCGCCAGCAGGACGGGACTAGCGAACACAGATACGCAGTATTTT. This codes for CASRTGLANTDTQYF.

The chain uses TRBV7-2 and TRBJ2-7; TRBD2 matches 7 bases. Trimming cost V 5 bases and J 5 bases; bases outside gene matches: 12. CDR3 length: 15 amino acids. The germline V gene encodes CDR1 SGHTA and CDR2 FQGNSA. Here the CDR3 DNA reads TGTGCCAGCAGCCCTTACGGGGGGTCCAGGAACGAGCAGTACTTC. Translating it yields CASSPYGGSRNEQYF. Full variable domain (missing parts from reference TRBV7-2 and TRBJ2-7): GAGVSQSPSNKVTEKGKDVELRCDPISGHTALYWYRQSLGQGLEFLIYFQGNSAPDKSGLPSDRFSAERTGGSVSTLTIQRTQQEDSAVYLCASSPYGGSRNEQYFGPGTRLTVT.

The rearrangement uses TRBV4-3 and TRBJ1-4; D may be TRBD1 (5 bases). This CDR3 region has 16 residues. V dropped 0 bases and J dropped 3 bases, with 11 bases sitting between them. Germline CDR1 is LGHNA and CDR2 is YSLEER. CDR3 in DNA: TGCGCCAGCAGCCAAGATTGGGGGGAGGCTAATGAAAAACTGTTTTTT. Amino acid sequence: CASSQDWGEANEKLFF.

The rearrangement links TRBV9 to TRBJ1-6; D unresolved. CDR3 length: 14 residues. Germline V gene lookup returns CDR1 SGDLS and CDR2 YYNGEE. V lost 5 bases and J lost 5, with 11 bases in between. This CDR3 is CASSGSANNSPLHF. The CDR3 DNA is TGTGCCAGCAGTGGGAGCGCGAATAATTCACCCCTCCACTTT.

CDR3 nucleotides: TGTGCCAGCAACCCAGGGGGCAGCCAAGAGACCCAGTACTTC. Amino acids: CASNPGGSQETQYF. The chain carries TRBV6-6 and TRBJ2-5, with 8 bases that match TRBD1. V shed 7 bases, J shed 1 base, and the junction held 5 bases outside the gene matches. The germline CDR1 and CDR2 sequences are MNHNY and SVGAGI (reference sequence). The CDR3 spans 14 residues.

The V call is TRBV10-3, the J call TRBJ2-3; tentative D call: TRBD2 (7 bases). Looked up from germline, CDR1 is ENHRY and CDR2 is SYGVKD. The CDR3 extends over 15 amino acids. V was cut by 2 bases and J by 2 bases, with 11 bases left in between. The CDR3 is CAISEGGGPTDTQYF. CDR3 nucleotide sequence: TGTGCCATCAGTGAGGGGGGGGGCCCCACAGATACGCAGTATTTT.

The CDR3, as DNA: TGTGCCTCGCAGGGTCTGTGGACTGAAGCTTTCTTT. This translates into CASQGLWTEAFF. The chain recombines TRBV30 with TRBJ1-1, with a weak D call TRBD1 (5 bases). Looked up from germline, CDR1 is GTSNPN and CDR2 is SVGIG (reference sequence). Trimming left V 7 bases short and J 5 bases short, with 14 bases between. This CDR3 has 12 amino acids. Full variable domain (rest looked up from reference TRBV30 and TRBJ1-1): SQTIHQWPATLVQPVGSPLSLECTVEGTSNPNLYWYRQAAGRGLQLLFYSVGIGQISSEVPQNLSASRPQDRQFILSSKKLLLSDSGFYLCASQGLWTEAFFGQGTRLTVV.

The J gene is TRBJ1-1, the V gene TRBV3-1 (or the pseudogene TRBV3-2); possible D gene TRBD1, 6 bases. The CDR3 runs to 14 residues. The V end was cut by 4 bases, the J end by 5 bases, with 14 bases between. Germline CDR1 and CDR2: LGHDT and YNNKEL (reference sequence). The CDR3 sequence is CASSRREGGTEAFF. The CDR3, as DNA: TGTGCCAGCAGCCGGCGGGAGGGGGGGACTGAAGCTTTCTTT.